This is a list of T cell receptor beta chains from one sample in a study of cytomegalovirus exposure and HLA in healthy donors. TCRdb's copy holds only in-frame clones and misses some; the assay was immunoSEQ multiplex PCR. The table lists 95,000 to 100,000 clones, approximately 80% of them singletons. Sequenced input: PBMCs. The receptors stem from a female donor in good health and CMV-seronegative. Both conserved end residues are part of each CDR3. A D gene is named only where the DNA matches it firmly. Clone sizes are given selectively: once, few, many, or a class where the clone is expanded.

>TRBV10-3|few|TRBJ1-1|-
TGTGCCATCAGTGAGGTCGATCAGGGGACTGAAGCTTTCTTT
CAISEVDQGTEAFF
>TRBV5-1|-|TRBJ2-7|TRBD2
TGCGCCAGCAGCGCAACTAGCGGGAGTAACGACGAGCAGTACTTC
CASSATSGSNDEQYF
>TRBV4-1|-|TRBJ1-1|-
TGCGCCAGCAGTCGAACCAGCGGGGGCGGAACTGAAGCTTTCTTT
CASSRTSGGGTEAFF
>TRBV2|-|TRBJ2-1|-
TGTGCCAGCAGTGAAGATAGCTCCTACAATGAGCAGTTCTTC
CASSEDSSYNEQFF
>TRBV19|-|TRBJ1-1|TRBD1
TGTGCCAGTACTATCGGGACAGGGGGCACTGAAGCTTTCTTT
CASTIGTGGTEAFF
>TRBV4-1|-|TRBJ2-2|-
TGCGCCAGCAGCCAAGTGGTCAGGGGGGCCGGGGAGCTGTTTTTT
CASSQVVRGAGELFF
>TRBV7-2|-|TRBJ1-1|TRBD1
TGTGCCAGCCGCTTCTCCGGGACAGGGGGCTGGATGAACACTGAAGCTTTCTTT
CASRFSGTGGWMNTEAFF
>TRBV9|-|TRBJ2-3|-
TGTGCCAGCACGCCCGGCGGGGGCGGGTCCTTCACAGATACGCAGTATTTT
CASTPGGGGSFTDTQYF
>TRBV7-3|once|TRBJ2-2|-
TGTGCCAGCAGCCCCTCAAAGCCGTATTCCGGGGAGCTGTTTTTT
CASSPSKPYSGELFF
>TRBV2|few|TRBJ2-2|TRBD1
TGTGCCAGCAGACCGGGACAGGGGGTAAAAGGGAACACCGGGGAGCTGTTTTTT
CASRPGQGVKGNTGELFF
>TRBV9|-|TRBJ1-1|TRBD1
TGTGCCAGCAGCGGCAGACAGGGGTCCACTGAAGCTTTCTTT
CASSGRQGSTEAFF
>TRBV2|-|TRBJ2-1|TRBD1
TGTGCCAGTTCCCGGGACAGGGTGGTCGATGAGCAGTTCTTC
CASSRDRVVDEQFF
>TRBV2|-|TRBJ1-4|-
TGTGCCAGCAGGAGAGGTTTAGATGAAAAACTGTTTTTT
CASRRGLDEKLFF
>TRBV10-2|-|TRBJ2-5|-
TGCGCCAGCAGATCGACTGCAAAAGAGACCCAGTACTTC
CASRSTAKETQYF
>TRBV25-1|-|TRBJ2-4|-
TGTGCCAGCAGTGAATCAACGGTAGCCAAAAACATTCAGTACTTC
CASSESTVAKNIQYF
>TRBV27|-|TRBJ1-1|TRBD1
TGTGCCAGCAGTCCATCGAGGGACAGGGGGCGAAAATCACATGGGGAAATGGGAGCTTTCTTT
CASSPSRDRGRKSHGEMGAFF
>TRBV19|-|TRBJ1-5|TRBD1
TGTGCCAGTAGTATAGCCCCGACAGGGAACGGCAATCAGCCCCAGCATTTT
CASSIAPTGNGNQPQHF
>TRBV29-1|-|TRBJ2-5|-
TGCAGCGTTGAAGACGTGCGGGGTCAAGAGACCCAGTACTTC
CSVEDVRGQETQYF
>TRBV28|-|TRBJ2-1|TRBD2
TGTGCCAGCAGTATCGCTAGCGGGAGGGCCCAAAATGAGCAGTTCTTC
CASSIASGRAQNEQFF
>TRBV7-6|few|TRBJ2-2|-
TGTGCCAGCAGCTTGACGGACTTACACACCGGGGAGCTGTTTTTT
CASSLTDLHTGELFF
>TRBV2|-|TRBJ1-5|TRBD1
TGTGCCAGCACTTCAGGACAGGGGGCCCGCAATCAGCCCCAGCATTTT
CASTSGQGARNQPQHF
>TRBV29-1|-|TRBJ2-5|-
TGCAGCGGATGGGGCCGGGGGGCTGTCATAGAGACCCAGTACTTC
CSGWGRGAVIETQYF
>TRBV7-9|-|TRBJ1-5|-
TGTGCCAGCAGCGCTGACAGTGACCAGCATTTT
CASSADSDQHF
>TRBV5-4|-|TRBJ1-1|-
TGTGCCAGCAGCTTGGAGGCAGGGTTCACTGAAGCTTTCTTT
CASSLEAGFTEAFF
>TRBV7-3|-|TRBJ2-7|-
TGTGCCAGCAGCTTGGTGTGCCCGAGGGAGACGTCCCTACGTCCTGGCACCGAGCAGTACTTC
CASSLVCPRETSLRPGTEQYF
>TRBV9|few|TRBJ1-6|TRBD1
TGTGCCAGCAGCGTTAGCGACGGCAGACAGGGGACGGGTCATTCACCCCTCCACTTT
CASSVSDGRQGTGHSPLHF
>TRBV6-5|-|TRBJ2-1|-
TGTGCCAGCAGTGAGAACGGGGAAGTTTCGCAGTTCTTC
CASSENGEVSQFF
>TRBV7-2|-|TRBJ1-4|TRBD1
TGTGCCAGCAGCTTAGCGCTCGCAGGGGGGACTGAAAAACTGTTTTTT
CASSLALAGGTEKLFF
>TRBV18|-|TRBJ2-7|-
TGTGCCAGCTCACCCGGGTCCTACGAGCAGTACTTC
CASSPGSYEQYF
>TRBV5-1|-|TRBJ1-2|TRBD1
TGCGCCAGCAGCTTCGCAGGGGGCGTGGGCTATGGCTACACCTTC
CASSFAGGVGYGYTF
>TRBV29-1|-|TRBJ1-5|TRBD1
TGCAGCGTAGGGACAGGTCCTAATCAGCCCCAGCATTTT
CSVGTGPNQPQHF
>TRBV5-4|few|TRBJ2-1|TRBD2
TGTGCCAGCAGCTATCTGAGCGGGGGGGCCTACAATGAGCAGTTCTTC
CASSYLSGGAYNEQFF
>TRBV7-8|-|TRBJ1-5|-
TGTGCCAGCAGCCAGTTATATAGCAATCAGCCCCAGCATTTT
CASSQLYSNQPQHF
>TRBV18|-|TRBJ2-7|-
TGTGCCAGCTCCCTGTCCCTGGCAGACTCATCCTACGAGCAGTACTTC
CASSLSLADSSYEQYF